What follows is one T cell receptor beta chain and its context. A few counts support this clonotype. What this receptor recognizes is not known. No base-level quality is on record; no much larger clone is a single base apart. The CDR3 numbers 15 residues from cysteine through phenylalanine. The retained sequence is limited to the CDR3, 45 bases, with the frame set at the first base. For CDR1 and CDR2, the germline V gene (reference sequence) lists MNHEY and SMNVEV. Cut back by 6 bases and 4 bases, the V and J ends lie 16 bases apart. This sample stems from a study of T cell repertoires in cytomegalovirus infection (dated by TCRdb to between 2017 and 2020). Describing the broader study: Donor HLA type was relevant to the analysis, as public TCR beta signatures indicated carriage of CMV infection together with the matching HLA type. What the research found in general, with its limitations: The ex vivo response was dominated by HLA-C-restricted CMV-specific TCR beta clonotypes, which also provided the single most frequent clonotype in two of eight donors. In both this cohort and an independent cohort of 352 donors, the cumulative frequency of public TCR beta family members distinguished carriers of CMV infection plus the relevant HLA type.

TCRdb shows the sequencer as Illumina HiSeq 1500. The public reads were run again by TCRdb, first through fastp at Q25 and then through MiXCR, and only productive beta chains were kept. Each entry merges the rows of one CDR3 protein and shows their most common DNA and genes. For this sample the table gives some 400,000 distinct CDR3 sequences, of which roughly 30% were detected only once. The top ten constitute roughly 13% of the sample. The clonotype was recovered from a human donor in good health (CMV status not recorded). Some clones in this sample may be carry-over from other donors' samples. Sequencing was performed on PBMCs. This sequence uses TRBV27 and TRBJ1-5; the D gene lacks a confident call. The DNA sequence reads TGTGCCAGCAGACCCAACTGGTCGACAAATCAGCCCCAGCATTTT. Its protein reads: CASRPNWSTNQPQHF.